The next 16 T cell receptor beta chains were all read from a single sample in a study of cytomegalovirus exposure and HLA in healthy donors. The PCR made use of 60 Vbeta and 13 Jbeta primers. The method was immunoSEQ multiplex PCR; TCRdb's version includes in-frame clones alone and lacks a portion of them. This sample's table reports 100,000 to 150,000 clones. The sample comprised PBMCs. These receptors were taken from a man aged 40-50 years in good health and CMV-seronegative.

The chain has TRBV7-8 and TRBJ2-7; 9 bases match TRBD1. CDR1 and CDR2 (germline): SGHVS, FQNEAQ. Losses at the gene ends were 4 bases for V and 4 bases for J; bases not matched to a gene: 8. The CDR3 runs to 15 residues. In DNA form, the CDR3 reads TGTGCCAGCAGCTGGTCCGGGACAGGGCTTTACGAGCAGTACTTC. This gives the protein CASSWSGTGLYEQYF.

The gene calls are TRBV11-2 and TRBJ2-1, with D maybe TRBD1 (5 bases). The CDR3 runs to 14 residues. V was shortened by 4 bases and J by 5 bases, with 12 bases between the two germline ends. Germline-derived CDR1 and CDR2 are SGHAT and FQNNGV. CDR3 bases: TGTGCCAGCAGCTCTAGACAGAGTAACAATGAGCAGTTCTTC. It codes for CASSSRQSNNEQFF.

The gene calls are TRBV7-2 and TRBJ2-1; D is possibly TRBD1 (5 bases). The CDR3 covers 15 residues. Germline values: CDR1 SGHTA, CDR2 FQGNSA. Trimming removed 2 bases from V and 0 bases from J, with 8 bases in between. The DNA for the CDR3 is TGTGCCAGCAGCTTAAGACAGAGCTCCTACAATGAGCAGTTCTTC. This translates into CASSLRQSSYNEQFF.

The chain employs TRBV29-1 and TRBJ2-4, with unresolved D. The CDR3 is 12 residues long. V shed 3 bases and J shed 5 bases, with 8 bases lying between them. CDR1 and CDR2 (germline): SQVTM, ANQGSEA. The CDR3: CSVDGGENIQYF. In nucleotides, the CDR3 is TGCAGCGTTGATGGCGGCGAAAACATTCAGTACTTC.

The CDR3, as DNA: TGCGCCAGCAGCCGGGGACAGGACAGCTCCTACGAGCAGTACTTC. It specifies CASSRGQDSSYEQYF. This sequence joins TRBV4-1 and TRBJ2-7, with TRBD1 matching 8 bases. From germline, CDR1 is MGHRA and CDR2 YSYEKL. After removal of 4 bases from V and 0 bases from J, the junction contained 5 bases not matched to a gene. The CDR3 sequence is 15 residues long.

The chain is built from TRBV19 and TRBJ2-7; no clear D gene. Germline CDR1 is LNHDA and CDR2 is SQIVND (reference sequence). There are 13 residues in the CDR3. Trimming took off 8 bases at V and 0 bases at J, with 11 bases between the two ends. Written as DNA, the CDR3 is TGTGCCAGTGGTGTAACAGACTCCTACGAGCAGTACTTC. It is translated as CASGVTDSYEQYF.

This sequence joins TRBV30 and TRBJ1-5; D uncertain. Germline CDR1 reads GTSNPN; CDR2 reads SVGIG (reference sequence). This CDR3 has 14 amino acids. Trimming cost V 2 bases and J 1 base, with 9 bases left between them. The CDR3 here is CAWSSGGSNQPQHF. The CDR3 bases are TGTGCCTGGAGTAGCGGAGGGAGCAATCAGCCCCAGCATTTT.

The chain carries TRBV7-8 and TRBJ1-3, with D hard to call. V was shortened by 5 bases and J by 0 bases, with 17 bases between the two germline ends. CDR3 length equals 17 residues. CDR1 is SGHVS, CDR2 FQNEAQ, per germline. The DNA of the CDR3 is TGTGCCAGCAGCCTCCTTTCTACGGGAGACTCTGGAAACACCATATATTTT. Translating gives CASSLLSTGDSGNTIYF.

The chain recombines TRBV4-2 with TRBJ2-3, with TRBD2 matching over 8 bases. J lost 6 bases, V lost 4 bases, and 6 bases had no gene match. Germline loops: CDR1 LGHNA, CDR2 YNFKEQ. The CDR3 has 14 residues. The CDR3 DNA is TGTGCCAGCAGCCTGGGACTAGGTATGGATACGCAGTATTTT. It specifies CASSLGLGMDTQYF.

The CDR3 loop reads CASSLSGSRYEQYF. Written as DNA, the CDR3 is TGCGCCAGCAGCCTTAGCGGGTCCCGCTACGAGCAGTACTTC. V gene TRBV5-1 combines with J gene TRBJ2-7; TRBD2 aligns across 7 bases. The CDR3 consists of 14 residues. CDR1 is SGHRS and CDR2 is YFSETQ in the germline V gene. The V segment lost 4 bases and the J segment 3 bases; nucleotides outside the gene matches: 7. The variable domain in full, with the rest retrieved from reference TRBV5-1 and TRBJ2-7, is KAGVTQTPRYLIKTRGQQVTLSCSPISGHRSVSWYQQTPGQGLQFLFEYFSETQRNKGNFPGRFSGRQFSNSRSEMNVSTLELGDSALYLCASSLSGSRYEQYFGPGTRLTVT.

The chain recombines TRBV7-9 with TRBJ1-2; the D gene is possibly TRBD1 (5 bases). The CDR3 is 16 residues long. Per the germline V gene, CDR1 is SEHNR and CDR2 is FQNEAQ (reference sequence). The ends were cut back, 3 bases at V and 6 bases at J, with 20 bases in the middle. The CDR3 sequence: CASSFVPLRAADGYTF. DNA for the CDR3: TGTGCCAGCAGCTTCGTGCCCCTCAGGGCGGCTGATGGCTACACCTTC.

The chain combines TRBV7-9 with TRBJ1-6, with D possibly TRBD1 on 5 matching bases. The CDR3 length is 14 residues. Trimming took off 6 bases at V and 7 bases at J, with 13 bases between the two ends. CDR1 and CDR2 (germline): SEHNR, FQNEAQ (reference sequence). Here the CDR3 DNA reads TGTGCCAGCAGTTATCCAGGGCGAAATTCACCCCTCCACTTT. It codes for CASSYPGRNSPLHF. Supplemented by reference TRBV7-9 and TRBJ1-6, the full variable domain reads DTGVSQNPRHKITKRGQNVTFRCDPISEHNRLYWYRQTLGQGPEFLTYFQNEAQLEKSRLLSDRFSAERPKGSFSTLEIQRTEQGDSAMYLCASSYPGRNSPLHFGNGTRLTVT.

This CDR3 reads CASSPQGVGNTIYF. The CDR3 DNA reads as TGTGCCAGCAGTCCGCAGGGGGTTGGAAACACCATATATTTT. The chain joins TRBV6-5 to TRBJ1-3, with 7 bases aligning to TRBD1. The germline V gene has CDR1 MNHEY and CDR2 SVGAGI. This CDR3 contains 14 residues. Germline trimming cut 5 bases from V and 3 bases from J; bases unmatched to any gene: 4.

The chain couples TRBV10-2 to TRBJ2-1; TRBD2 matches 10 bases. V lost 6 bases and J lost 7; bases outside the gene matches: 6. There are 14 residues in the CDR3. Germline loops: CDR1 WSHSY, CDR2 SAAADI. CDR3 protein: CASREAGGVNEQFF. Here the CDR3 DNA reads TGCGCCAGCAGGGAAGCGGGAGGGGTAAATGAGCAGTTCTTC.

The genes are TRBV9 and TRBJ2-7; 8 bases match TRBD2. Looked up from germline, CDR1 is SGDLS and CDR2 is YYNGEE. V lost 2 bases and J lost 0; bases outside the gene matches: 4. This CDR3 comprises 15 residues. For the CDR3, the DNA is TGTGCCAGCAGCGTTGGTAGCGGGGACTCCTACGAGCAGTACTTC. It specifies CASSVGSGDSYEQYF.

This chain uses TRBV11-2 with TRBJ1-1; D gene uncertain. The CDR3 is 11 residues long. The V end lost 6 bases, the J end lost 5 bases, and 7 bases lay between the germline ends. Germline V lookup: CDR1 SGHAT, CDR2 FQNNGV. The CDR3 DNA follows: TGTGCCAGCAGGTATAGAACTGAAGCTTTCTTT. Protein sequence: CASRYRTEAFF.